Each of the 30 T cell receptor beta chains below was sequenced from the same sample in a study of OX40 agonist ivuxolimab in advanced cancers. Sequenced by immunoSEQ multiplex PCR; TCRdb stores in-frame clones only, minus some. The table has about 19,000 clones, roughly 78% seen once. Sequenced material: CD4+ or CD8+ T cells sorted from blood, taken in a trial of the OX40 agonist ivuxolimab. All receptors derive from an adult with an advanced solid tumor such as melanoma, head and neck, liver or kidney cancer.

This clone was counted a few times. The V gene is TRBV11-2, the J gene TRBJ1-1; 7 positions agree with TRBD1. The CDR3 is 15 residues long. J gave up 1 base and V 5 bases, and 7 bases lay outside the gene matches. The germline V gene encodes CDR1 SGHAT and CDR2 FQNNGV. CDR3 bases: TGTGCCAGCAGCGGAATGGACAGGACGAACACTGAAGCTTTCTTT. Its protein is CASSGMDRTNTEAFF.

The rearrangement joins TRBV6-1 to TRBJ2-4; 9 bases fit TRBD1. V trimming: 5 bases; J trimming: 4 bases; junction bases outside the gene matches: 3. CDR1 is MNHNS and CDR2 is SASEGT in the germline V gene. CDR3 length: 14 amino acids. CDR3 coding DNA: TGTGCCAGCAGTTTGACAGGGGGAAAAAACATTCAGTACTTC. It specifies CASSLTGGKNIQYF.

This sequence joins TRBV29-1 and TRBJ1-1, with a possible D match to TRBD1 (6 bases). The CDR3 sequence is 10 residues long. The ends were cut back, 7 bases at V and 7 bases at J, with 10 bases in the middle. From germline, CDR1 is SQVTM and CDR2 ANQGSEA. The CDR3 loop is CSAYRDEAFF. In DNA, the CDR3 is TGCAGCGCCTACAGGGATGAAGCTTTCTTT.

The chain uses TRBV6-6 and TRBJ2-1; D could derive from TRBD1 or TRBD2 (5 bases each). V was trimmed by 4 bases and J by 5 bases, leaving 9 bases between them. This CDR3 contains 13 residues. Germline CDR1 reads MNHNY; CDR2 reads SVGAGI (reference sequence). The CDR3 nucleotides read TGTGCCAGCAGTTGGGACCCCGACAATGAGCAGTTCTTC. It translates to CASSWDPDNEQFF.

The V and J genes are TRBV4-1 and TRBJ1-2, with D perhaps TRBD1 (5 bases). The V and J ends lost 1 base and 5 bases respectively, with 14 bases between them. Germline CDR1 MGHRA, CDR2 YSYEKL. CDR3 size: 15 residues. Here the CDR3 reads CASSQAGAAHYGYTF. In DNA, the CDR3 is TGCGCCAGCAGCCAAGCCGGGGCCGCCCATTATGGCTACACCTTC.

The rearrangement links TRBV5-1 to TRBJ2-7, with a possible D match to TRBD2 (6 bases). This CDR3 region has 16 residues. Per germline, CDR1 SGHRS and CDR2 YFSETQ. V lost 0 bases and J 0 bases, leaving 13 bases between the germline ends. The CDR3 region is CASSLGTGVFSYEQYF. The CDR3 nucleotides read TGCGCCAGCAGCTTGGGGACGGGGGTTTTCTCCTACGAGCAGTACTTC.

The sample holds one count of this clone. This chain joins TRBV6-4 and TRBJ2-7; TRBD1 matches at 7 bases. Trimming took 3 bases from V and 4 from J; bases not matched to a gene: 6. Per germline, CDR1 MRHNA and CDR2 SNTAGT. The CDR3 has 14 amino acids. The CDR3 loop reads CASSEEDRIYEQYF. CDR3 in DNA: TGTGCCAGCAGTGAAGAGGACAGGATTTACGAGCAGTACTTC.

V usage is TRBV5-6 and J usage is TRBJ2-7; 9 positions match TRBD1. In germline, CDR1 is SGHDT, CDR2 YYEEEE. The CDR3 is 13 amino acids. Unmatched junction bases numbered 3, after V lost 5 bases and J lost 3 bases. CDR3 residues: CASRGTGHYEQYF. CDR3 in DNA: TGTGCCAGCAGGGGGACAGGGCACTACGAGCAGTACTTC.

In this sample, this clone turned up a few times. The rearrangement uses TRBV27 and TRBJ2-7; no definite D call. CDR1 and CDR2 (germline): MNHEY, SMNVEV (reference sequence). Trimming took off 5 bases at V and 2 bases at J, with 10 bases between the two ends. The CDR3 is 13 residues long. The CDR3 is CASSRQGPYEQYF. Here the CDR3 DNA reads TGTGCCAGCAGTCGGCAAGGACCCTACGAGCAGTACTTC.

CDR3 bases: TGTGCCAGCTCTCGGGTTTTAGCGCAGGCAGATACGCAGTATTTT. Translation: CASSRVLAQADTQYF. The V call is TRBV18, the J call TRBJ2-3; TRBD2 is a possible D gene (5 bases). Germline-derived CDR1 and CDR2 are KGHSH and LQKENI. CDR3 size: 15 residues. Trimming stripped 6 bases from V and 4 bases from J, with 17 bases between.

V gene TRBV7-2 combines with J gene TRBJ2-5, with TRBD1 identical over 7 bases. The CDR3 has 15 amino acids. V gave up 5 bases and J gave up 4 bases; unmatched junction bases: 10. Germline CDR1 SGHTA, CDR2 FQGNSA. The CDR3: CASSRRQGQIETQYF. CDR3 nucleotide sequence: TGTGCCAGCAGCCGACGACAGGGTCAGATAGAGACCCAGTACTTC.

The rearrangement uses TRBV7-9 and TRBJ1-5, with TRBD1 matching over 7 bases. In germline, CDR1 is SEHNR, CDR2 FQNEAQ (reference sequence). V shed 5 bases and J 4 bases; nucleotides not matched to a gene: 11. The CDR3 contains 16 residues. Here the CDR3 DNA reads TGTGCCAGCAGCATTTACGAAGGGGGCCCTAATCAGCCCCAGCATTTT. It encodes CASSIYEGGPNQPQHF.

The chain joins TRBV4-2 to TRBJ1-1; 8 bases are shared with TRBD1. V shed 1 base and J 3 bases; nucleotides not matched to a gene: 4. The germline V gene encodes CDR1 LGHNA and CDR2 YNFKEQ. CDR3 length: 15 residues. CDR3 region: CASSQGQGQDTEAFF. In nucleotides, the CDR3 is TGTGCCAGCAGCCAAGGACAGGGGCAGGACACTGAAGCTTTCTTT.

This clone was counted between two and nine times. V is TRBV29-1 and J is TRBJ1-1, with no clear D. V shed 6 bases and J shed 4 bases, with 6 bases lying between them. Germline loops: CDR1 SQVTM, CDR2 ANQGSEA. This CDR3 spans 10 amino acids. CDR3 amino acids: CSVIITEAFF. The CDR3 coding sequence is TGCAGCGTAATAATCACTGAAGCTTTCTTT.

The V gene is TRBV18, the J gene TRBJ1-2, with 9 bases matching TRBD1. There are 15 residues in the CDR3. Per the germline V gene, CDR1 is KGHSH and CDR2 is LQKENI. The V segment lost 6 bases and the J segment 2 bases; nucleotides outside the gene matches: 7. CDR3 nucleotide sequence: TGTGCCAGCTCGCCCGGGACAGGGCCGAACTATGGCTACACCTTC. Its translation is CASSPGTGPNYGYTF.

The chain joins TRBV27 to TRBJ1-6, with D possibly TRBD1 on 5 matching bases. This CDR3 is 16 amino acids long. CDR1 and CDR2 (germline): MNHEY, SMNVEV (reference sequence). Trimming took 5 bases from V and 6 from J, leaving 17 bases between them. This chain's CDR3 is CASSPLRDLGNSPLHF. CDR3 in DNA: TGTGCCAGCAGTCCACTACGGGACTTGGGTAATTCACCCCTCCACTTT.

Written as DNA, the CDR3 is TGTGCCAGCAGCTTAAGGGGGCCGGCGGAGGCCCAGTACTTC. Its protein is CASSLRGPAEAQYF. The V call is TRBV5-4, the J call TRBJ2-5; the match to TRBD1 covers 7 bases. Trimming removed 2 bases from V and 9 bases from J; junction bases left unmatched: 10. The CDR3 extends over 14 amino acids. Germline V gene lookup returns CDR1 SGHNT and CDR2 YYREEE (reference sequence).

The chain recombines TRBV7-8 with TRBJ1-1; maybe TRBD1 (5 bases). The CDR3 consists of 13 residues. Germline V gene sequence: CDR1 SGHVS, CDR2 FQNEAQ. V was pared by 6 bases and J by 3 bases, with 11 bases between. In DNA form, the CDR3 reads TGTGCCAGCAGTAAAGGGGATCACACTGAAGCTTTCTTT. It yields the protein CASSKGDHTEAFF. Drawing the rest from reference TRBV7-8 and TRBJ1-1, the complete variable domain is GAGVSQSPRYKVAKRGQDVALRCDPISGHVSLFWYQQALGQGPEFLTYFQNEAQLDKSGLPSDRFFAERPEGSVSTLKIQRTQQEDSAVYLCASSKGDHTEAFFGQGTRLTVV.

CDR3 coding DNA: TGTGCCAGCTCACCGTCCGGGTGGCCCCACGAGCAGTACTTC. Its translation: CASSPSGWPHEQYF. This sequence joins TRBV18 and TRBJ2-7; D call uncertain. Germline values: CDR1 KGHSH, CDR2 LQKENI. Trimming stripped 3 bases from V and 5 bases from J, with 14 bases between. There are 14 residues in the CDR3.

This chain links TRBV7-9 with TRBJ2-1; 10 nucleotides align to TRBD1. V lost 3 bases to trimming and J lost 4 bases; unmatched junction nucleotides: 6. Germline CDR1 reads SEHNR; CDR2 reads FQNEAQ (reference sequence). CDR3 size: 16 residues. CDR3 DNA: TGTGCCAGCAGCTTTTTAGACAGGGGGCCTTACAATGAGCAGTTCTTC. Protein sequence: CASSFLDRGPYNEQFF.

The gene calls are TRBV27 and TRBJ1-1, with 8 positions matching TRBD1. Germline loops: CDR1 MNHEY, CDR2 SMNVEV (reference sequence). This CDR3 has 13 residues. J lost 9 bases, V lost 2 bases, and 5 bases had no gene match. The CDR3 spells CASSLGQGAQAFF. CDR3 in DNA: TGTGCCAGCAGTTTAGGGCAGGGGGCCCAAGCTTTCTTT.

V usage is TRBV7-3 and J usage is TRBJ1-2; D call uncertain. From germline, CDR1 is SGHTA and CDR2 FQGTGA. CDR3 length: 13 amino acids. V was clipped by 1 base and J by 5 bases, with 8 bases between them. CDR3 DNA: TGTGCCAGCAGCTTAAATGGACTATATGGCTACACCTTC. Its protein product is CASSLNGLYGYTF.

This clone has only one observation. V and J are TRBV19 and TRBJ2-7, with D unclear. Germline V CDR1 and CDR2: LNHDA, SQIVND (reference sequence). Trimming removed 5 bases from V and 3 bases from J, with 17 bases in between. The CDR3 contains 15 residues. Here the CDR3 DNA reads TGTGCCAGTAGTCCCTCCCGGGCAGGTTTCTACGAGCAGTACTTC. Its translation: CASSPSRAGFYEQYF.

The genes are TRBV27 and TRBJ2-3; 8 bases are shared with TRBD2. Germline V gene data show CDR1 as MNHEY and CDR2 as SMNVEV (reference sequence). CDR3 size: 14 residues. V was pared by 9 bases and J by 8 bases, with 13 bases of the junction left unmatched. In DNA, the CDR3 is TGTGCCAGTAGTAGCGGGGAGGGGCCAGGTACGCAGTATTTT. It yields the protein CASSSGEGPGTQYF.

The genes are TRBV27 and TRBJ2-7; D is unclear. This CDR3 region has 13 residues. V shed 3 bases and J shed 2 bases, with 8 bases lying between them. Germline-derived CDR1 and CDR2 are MNHEY and SMNVEV (reference sequence). Here the CDR3 reads CASSFAAAYEQYF. The CDR3 bases are TGTGCCAGCAGTTTCGCGGCCGCCTACGAGCAGTACTTC.

This chain uses TRBV10-3 with TRBJ1-3; perhaps TRBD1 as D (5 bases). Germline CDR1 is ENHRY and CDR2 is SYGVKD. CDR3 length equals 18 residues. V was shortened by 2 bases and J by 0 bases, with 17 bases between the two germline ends. The chain's CDR3 is CAISEPPGGVLSGNTIYF. CDR3 DNA: TGTGCCATCAGTGAGCCCCCCGGGGGGGTGCTCTCTGGAAACACCATATATTTT.

The V call is TRBV9, the J call TRBJ2-2, with 7 bases aligning to TRBD2. CDR1 and CDR2 from the germline V gene are SGDLS and YYNGEE. V lost 1 base and J lost 7; bases outside the gene matches: 10. The CDR3 sequence is 16 residues long. CDR3 DNA sequence: TGTGCCAGCAGCGTACCTCAAGCCGGGGAGGGCGGGGAGCTGTTTTTT. Translated: CASSVPQAGEGGELFF.

This clone occurred many times. The sample carries other DNA sequences with the same CDR3. This rearrangement joins TRBV5-1 to TRBJ2-7, with 12 bases lining up with TRBD1. Germline loops: CDR1 SGHRS, CDR2 YFSETQ. The CDR3 consists of 15 residues. Trimming took 3 bases from V and 4 from J; bases not matched to a gene: 5. The CDR3, as DNA: TGCGCCAGCAGCTCGGGACAGGGGGCGGGATACGAGCAGTACTTC. This sequence encodes CASSSGQGAGYEQYF.

The chain employs TRBV15 and TRBJ1-2; 8 bases are shared with TRBD1. CDR1 and CDR2 from the germline V gene are LNHNV and YYDKDF (reference sequence). V dropped 5 bases and J dropped 5; count of bases not matched to a gene: 4. This CDR3 has 13 residues. This CDR3 reads CATSGGTGYGYTF. The CDR3 coding sequence is TGTGCCACCAGCGGAGGGACAGGTTATGGCTACACCTTC.

This clone is categorized as medium-sized. The gene calls are TRBV5-3 and TRBJ1-5; unclear D gene. TRBV5-3 is filed as an ORF, its function uncertain. V dropped 8 bases and J dropped 2 bases, with 17 bases sitting between them. The CDR3 consists of 15 residues. The DNA of the CDR3 is TGTGCCAGCAGCGTCTATTTTGGCGGCAATCAGCCCCAGCATTTT. Translation: CASSVYFGGNQPQHF.